Listed below are T cell receptor beta chains from one sample, sequenced in a study of identical twins. Via MiXCR, TCRdb re-called the 5' RACE reads, giving one row per CDR3 protein. The data contain under 250,000 distinct CDR3 sequences, 6.5% to 8.5% of them singletons. These data were likewise used in another study, on yellow fever vaccine responses in identical twins.

The sample taken for sequencing was memory (CD45RO+) T cells sorted from blood. The receptors derive from a woman between 18 and 30 years old in good health. CDR3s include the opening cysteine and the closing phenylalanine or tryptophan. A D gene is named only where the DNA matches it firmly. Size values are once, few and many counts, or a class for expanded clones, and some rows have none.

>many|TRBJ2-3|TRBD2|TRBV7-3
TGTGCCAGCAGCTTAACTACCGGGGGGAATACGCAGTATTTT
CASSLTTGGNTQYF
>.|TRBJ2-2|.|TRBV10-3
TGTGCCATCAGTGAGTCGACTCGTGGAACCGGGGAGCTGTTTTTT
CAISESTRGTGELFF
>many|TRBJ2-2|.|TRBV18
TGTGCCAGCTCACCTGAAGGCCCGCCCACCGGGGAGCTGTTTTTT
CASSPEGPPTGELFF
>few|TRBJ1-2|.|TRBV6-1
TGTGCCAGCAGTGAAGTCCTCTATGGCTACACCTTC
CASSEVLYGYTF
>many|TRBJ1-5|.|TRBV10-3
TGTGCCATCAGAGAAACAGGAAGCAATCAGCCCCAGCATTTT
CAIRETGSNQPQHF
>many|TRBJ1-1|TRBD1|TRBV3-1
TGTGCCAGCAGCCGGGACAGGGGAATCACTGAAGCTTTCTTT
CASSRDRGITEAFF
>many|TRBJ2-5|TRBD2|TRBV29-1
TGCAGCGTTGACCTAGCGGGAGGGCGAGAGACCCAGTACTTC
CSVDLAGGRETQYF
>.|TRBJ2-7|TRBD1|TRBV7-2
TGTGCCAGCAGCTTAGACCGGGACAGATATTACGAGCAGTACTTC
CASSLDRDRYYEQYF
>many|TRBJ2-2|.|TRBV24-1
TGTGCCACCAGTGAGGCGGGGAGAAACACCGGGGAGCTGTTTTTT
CATSEAGRNTGELFF
>few|TRBJ2-1|.|TRBV20-1
TGCAGTGCTAGCGGAGCGGCGGCCAAAAACAATGAGCAGTTCTTC
CSASGAAAKNNEQFF
>.|TRBJ2-3|.|TRBV11-2
TGTGCCAGCAGCTTATATCCTAGCGCAGATACGCAGTATTTT
CASSLYPSADTQYF
>.|TRBJ1-6|TRBD1|TRBV2
TGTGCCAGCCGCGACAGGGGTGACTCACCCCTCCACTTT
CASRDRGDSPLHF
>many|TRBJ1-4|TRBD1|TRBV12-3/TRBV12-4
TGTGCCAGCAGTCAACTGACAGGGGGCGGTGAAAAACTGTTTTTT
CASSQLTGGGEKLFF
>.|TRBJ2-4|TRBD2|TRBV7-9
TGTGCCAGCAGCTTGGGCTGGGAGGGCGTCAAAAACATTCAGTACTTC
CASSLGWEGVKNIQYF
>.|TRBJ2-3|TRBD2|TRBV10-3
TGTGCCATCATGCCAGCGGGGGGCACAGATACGCAGTATTTT
CAIMPAGGTDTQYF
>.|TRBJ1-5|.|TRBV5-1
TGCGCCAGCAGCTTGACAGGGCCCAGGGGGCCCCAGCATTTT
CASSLTGPRGPQHF
>few|TRBJ2-1|.|TRBV7-2
TGTGCCAGCAGCTCTCTAGGGGGTGAGCAGTTCTTC
CASSSLGGEQFF
>many|TRBJ1-2|.|TRBV3-1
TGTGCCAGCAGCCAAGAAGGGGTAATATATGGCTACACCTTC
CASSQEGVIYGYTF
>.|TRBJ2-1|TRBD2|TRBV7-2
TGTGCCAGCAGCTCCTGGACTAGCGGGGGGTTAAATGAGCAGTTCTTC
CASSSWTSGGLNEQFF
>many|TRBJ2-1|TRBD1|TRBV9
TGTGCCAGGGGGACAGGGGGCCATGGTGAGCAGTTCTTC
CARGTGGHGEQFF
>many|TRBJ2-1|TRBD2|TRBV29-1
TGCAGCGTGCGGGGGCTAGCGGGAGGTATCTACAATGAGCAGTTCTTC
CSVRGLAGGIYNEQFF
>few|TRBJ2-7|TRBD1|TRBV20-1
TGCAGTGCACGGACAGGGGACAGCGGCTACGAGCAGTACTTC
CSARTGDSGYEQYF